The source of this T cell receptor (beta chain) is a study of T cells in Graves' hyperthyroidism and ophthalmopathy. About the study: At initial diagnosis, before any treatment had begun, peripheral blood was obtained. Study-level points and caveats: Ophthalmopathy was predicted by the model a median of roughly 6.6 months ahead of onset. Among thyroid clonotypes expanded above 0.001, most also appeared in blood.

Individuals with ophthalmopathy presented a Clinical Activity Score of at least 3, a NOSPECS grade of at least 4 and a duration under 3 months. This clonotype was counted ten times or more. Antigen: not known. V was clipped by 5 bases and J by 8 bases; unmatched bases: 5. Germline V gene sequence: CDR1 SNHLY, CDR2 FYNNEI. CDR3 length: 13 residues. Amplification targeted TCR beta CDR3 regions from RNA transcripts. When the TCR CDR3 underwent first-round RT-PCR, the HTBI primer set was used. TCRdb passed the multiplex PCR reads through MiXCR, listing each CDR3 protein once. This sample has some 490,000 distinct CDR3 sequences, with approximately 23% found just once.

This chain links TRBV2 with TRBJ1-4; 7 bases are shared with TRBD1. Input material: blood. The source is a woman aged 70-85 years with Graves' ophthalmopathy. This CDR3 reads CASSLARGEKLFF. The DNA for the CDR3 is TGTGCCAGCAGTTTGGCCAGGGGGGAAAAACTGTTTTTT.